What follows are 10 T cell receptor beta chains derived from one specimen sequenced in a study of shared clonotypes between healthy human individuals. Clones were read by immunoSEQ multiplex PCR, and TCRdb kept only the in-frame ones, dropping some. The sample contains about 730,000 clones, approximately 77% of which appear only once. The sequenced material came from memory CD4+ T cells sorted from blood. Described subset: CD45RA-negative fraction. The receptors come from a woman in her thirties in good health.

This clone was counted a single time. CDR3 residues: CASSFWQGQTKNIQYF. In DNA, the CDR3 is TGTGCCAGCAGCTTTTGGCAGGGACAGACCAAAAACATTCAGTACTTC. This chain links TRBV7-9 with TRBJ2-4; 7 bases agree with TRBD1. Germline V gene sequence: CDR1 SEHNR, CDR2 FQNEAQ (reference sequence). This CDR3 is built from 16 residues. Trimming took 3 bases from V and 2 from J; bases not matched to a gene: 7.

The chain carries TRBV14 and TRBJ2-7; no clear D gene. The CDR3 has 14 residues. From germline, CDR1 is SGHDN and CDR2 FVKESK. Trimming pared 4 bases from V and 0 bases from J, leaving 10 bases between. As DNA, the CDR3 is TGTGCCAGCAGCCTGGACGCAAGCTCCTACGAGCAGTACTTC. This codes for CASSLDASSYEQYF.

This chain connects TRBV27 to TRBJ1-5; 8 nucleotides align to TRBD1. The CDR3 extends over 15 amino acids. Looked up from germline, CDR1 is MNHEY and CDR2 is SMNVEV (reference sequence). V shed 7 bases and J 3 bases; nucleotides not matched to a gene: 8. CDR3 nucleotide sequence: TGTGCCAGCACCGCCGGACAGGGTCCCAATCAGCCCCAGCATTTT. Amino acids: CASTAGQGPNQPQHF.

V and J are TRBV28 and TRBJ1-5; no clear D gene. Germline V lookup: CDR1 MDHEN, CDR2 SYDVKM. This CDR3 has 15 amino acids. Deletions cut 4 bases from V and 0 bases from J, with 10 bases between. CDR3 sequence (DNA): TGTGCCAGCAGTTACACAGCCCTTAGCAATCAGCCCCAGCATTTT. Amino acids: CASSYTALSNQPQHF. The full variable domain, with the rest looked up from reference TRBV28 and TRBJ1-5, is DVKVTQSSRYLVKRTGEKVFLECVQDMDHENMFWYRQDPGLGLRLIYFSYDVKMKEKGDIPEGYSVSREKKERFSLILESASTNQTSMYLCASSYTALSNQPQHFGDGTRLSIL.

Many counts were recorded for this clone. This sequence joins TRBV18 and TRBJ1-1, with 9 nucleotides matching TRBD1. CDR1 and CDR2 from the germline V gene are KGHSH and LQKENI. This CDR3 has 17 amino acids. J lost 2 bases, V lost 0 bases, and 7 bases had no gene match. The CDR3 loop is CASSPPGTGKANTEAFF. Written as DNA, the CDR3 is TGTGCCAGCTCACCACCTGGGACAGGGAAGGCCAACACTGAAGCTTTCTTT.

The CDR3 DNA reads as TGTGCCAGCAGCCCCCTAGTCGGGACTAGCATTGGGGGGGAGACCCAGTACTTC. The encoded protein is CASSPLVGTSIGGETQYF. The chain uses TRBV9 and TRBJ2-5, with 9 bases fitting TRBD2. The V segment lost 4 bases and the J segment 5 bases; nucleotides outside the gene matches: 18. Germline loops: CDR1 SGDLS, CDR2 YYNGEE. The CDR3 spans 18 residues.

This sequence joins TRBV15 and TRBJ1-5, with D perhaps matching TRBD1 (5 bases). CDR3 size: 15 residues. Germline V gives CDR1 LNHNV, CDR2 YYDKDF (reference sequence). Trimming removed 4 bases from V and 2 bases from J, with 12 bases in between. The CDR3 nucleotides read TGTGCCACCAGCATGAGGGGACGAGGCAATCAGCCCCAGCATTTT. Protein product: CATSMRGRGNQPQHF.

The genes are TRBV6-5 and TRBJ2-1, with 10 bases that match TRBD2. This CDR3 is built from 14 residues. The V segment lost 6 bases and the J segment 12 bases; nucleotides outside the gene matches: 11. The germline V gene encodes CDR1 MNHEY and CDR2 SVGAGI. CDR3 protein: CASSLLAGTDGQFF. The CDR3 coding sequence is TGTGCCAGCAGCCTACTAGCGGGGACAGATGGGCAGTTCTTC.

This sequence joins TRBV5-5 and TRBJ2-7, with D unresolved. Germline V lookup: CDR1 SGHKS, CDR2 YYEKEE (reference sequence). This CDR3 has 13 amino acids. Trimming left V 4 bases short and J 6 bases short, with 14 bases between. The DNA of the CDR3 is TGTGCCAGCAGCCTGACCCCTAGAACCGAGCAGTACTTC. Its translation: CASSLTPRTEQYF.

V is TRBV7-3 and J is TRBJ2-2; 7 bases match TRBD1. The CDR3 spans 15 residues. V lost 0 bases to trimming and J lost 7 bases; unmatched junction nucleotides: 5. Germline CDR1 is SGHTA and CDR2 is FQGTGA. The CDR3 loop is CASSLTVGQNGELFF. CDR3 DNA sequence: TGTGCCAGCAGCTTAACCGTGGGACAGAACGGGGAGCTGTTTTTT.